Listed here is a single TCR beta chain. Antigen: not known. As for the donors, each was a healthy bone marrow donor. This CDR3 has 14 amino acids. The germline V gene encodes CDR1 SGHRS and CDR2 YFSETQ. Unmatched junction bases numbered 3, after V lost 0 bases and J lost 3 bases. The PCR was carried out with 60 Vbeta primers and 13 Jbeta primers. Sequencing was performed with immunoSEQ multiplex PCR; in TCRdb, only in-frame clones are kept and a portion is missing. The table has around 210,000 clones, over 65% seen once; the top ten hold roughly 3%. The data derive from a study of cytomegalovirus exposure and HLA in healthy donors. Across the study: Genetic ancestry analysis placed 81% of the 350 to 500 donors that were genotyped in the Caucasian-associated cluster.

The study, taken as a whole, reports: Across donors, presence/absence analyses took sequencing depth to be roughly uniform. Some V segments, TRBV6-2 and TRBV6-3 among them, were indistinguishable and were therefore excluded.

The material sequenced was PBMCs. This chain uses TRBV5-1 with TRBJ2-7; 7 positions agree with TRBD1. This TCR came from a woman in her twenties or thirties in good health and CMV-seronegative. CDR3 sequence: CASSLAPGGYEQYF. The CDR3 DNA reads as TGCGCCAGCAGCTTGGCCCCAGGGGGCTACGAGCAGTACTTC.